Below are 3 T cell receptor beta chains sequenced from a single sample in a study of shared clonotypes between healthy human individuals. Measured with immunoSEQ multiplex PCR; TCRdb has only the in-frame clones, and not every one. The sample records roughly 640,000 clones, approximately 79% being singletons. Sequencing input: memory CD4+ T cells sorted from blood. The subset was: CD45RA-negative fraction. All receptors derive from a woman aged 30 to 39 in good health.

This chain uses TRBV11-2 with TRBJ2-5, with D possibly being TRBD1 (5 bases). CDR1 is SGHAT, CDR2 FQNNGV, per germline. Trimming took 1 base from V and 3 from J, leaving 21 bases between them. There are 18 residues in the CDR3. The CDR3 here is CASSLGRFFGSTEETQYF. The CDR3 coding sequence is TGTGCCAGCAGCTTAGGAAGGTTTTTCGGGTCGACAGAAGAGACCCAGTACTTC.

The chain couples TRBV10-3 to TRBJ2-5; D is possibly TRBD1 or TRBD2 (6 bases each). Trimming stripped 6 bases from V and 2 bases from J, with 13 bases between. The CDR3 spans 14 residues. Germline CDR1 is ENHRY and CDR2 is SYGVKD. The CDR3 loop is CAISPGGRQETQYF. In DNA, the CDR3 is TGTGCCATCAGCCCTGGGGGGCGACAAGAGACCCAGTACTTC.

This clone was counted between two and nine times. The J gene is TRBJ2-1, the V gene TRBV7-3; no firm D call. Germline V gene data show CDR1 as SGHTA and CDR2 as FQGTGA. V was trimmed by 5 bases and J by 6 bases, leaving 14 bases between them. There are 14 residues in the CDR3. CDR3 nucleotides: TGTGCCAGCAGCGTTATAGGGTCCAGCAATGAGCAGTTCTTC. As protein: CASSVIGSSNEQFF.